The 2 T cell receptor beta chains below all came from one sample that was sequenced in a study of radiotherapy plus CTLA-4 blockade in lung cancer. TCRdb's copy holds only in-frame clones and misses some; the assay was immunoSEQ multiplex PCR. The repertoire includes some 110,000 clones, about 87% of them detected once, and 5.5% to 8% sits in the top ten. Sequencing was performed on peripheral blood, taken from a patient treated with radiotherapy plus ipilimumab. These receptors were taken from a human donor with non-small cell lung cancer that progressed on radiotherapy plus ipilimumab.

About this clone: Other DNA sequences in this sample translate to the same CDR3. The rearrangement uses TRBV29-1 and TRBJ2-5; D remains ambiguous. Trimming left V 4 bases short and J 4 bases short, with 4 bases between. The CDR3 contains 10 residues. The V gene's germline CDR1 is SQVTM and CDR2 ANQGSEA. CDR3 sequence: CSVGRETQYF. Here the CDR3 DNA reads TGCAGCGTTGGTCGAGAGACCCAGTACTTC.

The chain joins TRBV6-1 to TRBJ2-5; 13 nucleotides line up with TRBD2. CDR3 length: 18 residues. The V gene end was trimmed by 2 bases and the J gene end by 7 bases; junction bases not matched to a gene: 13. Per the germline V gene, CDR1 is MNHNS and CDR2 is SASEGT. This CDR3 is CASSERTSGSTRPRTQYF. The CDR3 DNA reads TGTGCCAGCAGTGAAAGGACTAGCGGGAGTACACGTCCGCGGACCCAGTACTTC.